The 14 T cell receptor beta chains below come from one sample, sequenced in a study of Graves' ophthalmopathy and Graves' hyperthyroidism. Amplified material comprised TCR beta CDR3 regions derived from RNA transcripts. A first-round RT-PCR used HTBI primers, followed by a second-round multiplex PCR. From the multiplex PCR reads, TCRdb called clonotypes with MiXCR, one entry per CDR3 protein. The sample shows roughly 380,000 distinct CDR3 sequences, just over 15% of them seen only once. Sequencing was performed on peripheral blood. All receptors come from a woman younger than 30 with stable Graves' hyperthyroidism.

This clonotype was seen many times. The chain couples TRBV2 to TRBJ1-2; 10 bases fit TRBD1. The junction had 10 bases not matched to a gene; V was cut back by 7 bases and J by 5 bases. This CDR3 has 15 residues. CDR1 is SNHLY, CDR2 FYNNEI, per germline. The CDR3 DNA sequence: TGTGCCAGCACTATCTCGGACAGGGGGGGATATGGCTACACCTTC. Its protein is CASTISDRGGYGYTF.

V usage is TRBV20-1 and J usage is TRBJ1-1; no clear D gene. The CDR3 has 13 amino acids. V was pared by 3 bases and J by 5 bases, with 13 bases between. The germline CDR1 and CDR2 sequences are DFQATT and SNEGSKA (reference sequence). The CDR3 DNA follows: TGCAGTGCTAGCTCCCGGACCGGGACTGAAGCTTTCTTT. As protein: CSASSRTGTEAFF.

The V call is TRBV11-1, the J call TRBJ2-6; D is perhaps TRBD2 (6 bases). Germline assignment: CDR1 SGHAT and CDR2 FQDESV (reference sequence). Trimming shortened V by 4 bases and J by 0 bases, and 10 bases separated the two germline ends. The CDR3 extends over 16 amino acids. The CDR3 DNA reads TGTGCCAGCAGCTCCGGAGGGAGCTCTGGGGCCAACGTCCTGACTTTC. Translated, it gives CASSSGGSSGANVLTF.

This clonotype was counted many times. V and J are TRBV13 and TRBJ1-2; D may be TRBD1 (5 bases). The CDR3 runs to 13 residues. The germline V and J ends were trimmed by 2 bases and 6 bases, with 10 bases remaining between them. CDR1 and CDR2 from the germline V gene are PRHDT and FYEKMQ (reference sequence). This chain's CDR3 is CASSLTRGDGYTF. CDR3 coding DNA: TGTGCCAGCAGCTTAACAAGGGGTGATGGCTACACCTTC. Combining the CDR3 with reference TRBV13 and TRBJ1-2 gives the whole variable domain AAGVIQSPRHLIKEKRETATLKCYPIPRHDTVYWYQQGPGQDPQFLISFYEKMQSDKGSIPDRFSAQQFSDYHSELNMSSLELGDSALYFCASSLTRGDGYTFGSGTRLTVV.

This clonotype turned up a few times. This chain uses TRBV18 with TRBJ2-7, with 9 nucleotides matching TRBD1. Germline V gene data show CDR1 as KGHSH and CDR2 as LQKENI. V was pared by 0 bases and J by 6 bases, with 0 bases of the junction left unmatched. The CDR3 sequence is 13 residues long. CDR3: CASSPPGQGEQYF. CDR3 in DNA: TGTGCCAGCTCACCACCGGGACAGGGCGAGCAGTACTTC.

CDR3 in DNA: TGCAGTGCTGCAAGACCGACGAACACCGGGGAGCTGTTTTTT. This sequence encodes CSAARPTNTGELFF. This chain joins TRBV20-1 and TRBJ2-2; D is ambiguous. The CDR3 length is 14 residues. V lost 5 bases, J lost 0 bases, and 10 bases lay in between. CDR1 DFQATT and CDR2 SNEGSKA come from the germline V gene (reference sequence).

This clonotype has more than one count but fewer than ten. The chain uses TRBV11-1 and TRBJ2-2, with TRBD1 matching over 7 bases. In germline, CDR1 is SGHAT, CDR2 FQDESV (reference sequence). There are 19 residues in the CDR3. J lost 4 bases, V lost 4 bases, and 18 bases had no gene match. CDR3 nucleotide sequence: TGTGCCAGCAGCTCCCGGGCCCACCAGACAGGGAAGATCACCGGGGAGCTGTTTTTT. Protein: CASSSRAHQTGKITGELFF. Supplemented by reference TRBV11-1 and TRBJ2-2, the full variable domain reads EAEVAQSPRYKITEKSQAVAFWCDPISGHATLYWYRQILGQGPELLVQFQDESVVDDSQLPKDRFSAERLKGVDSTLKIQPAELGDSAMYLCASSSRAHQTGKITGELFFGEGSRLTVL.

The V and J genes are TRBV12-3 or TRBV12-4 and TRBJ2-4; 7 nucleotides line up with TRBD1. CDR3 length: 13 residues. Germline trimming cut 5 bases from V and 5 bases from J; bases unmatched to any gene: 3. CDR3 residues: CASSRDSENIQYF. In DNA form, the CDR3 reads TGTGCCAGCAGTCGGGACAGCGAAAACATTCAGTACTTC.

This clonotype was counted at least ten times. The chain carries TRBV2 and TRBJ2-2, with D possibly being TRBD2 (6 bases). This CDR3 has 14 residues. V shed 5 bases and J shed 7 bases, with 14 bases lying between them. The germline CDR1 and CDR2 sequences are SNHLY and FYNNEI. CDR3 sequence (DNA): TGTGCCAGCAGTCTGACTTTAGCGGACGGGGAGCTGTTTTTT. Encoded protein: CASSLTLADGELFF.

There are many counts of this clonotype. J is TRBJ2-2 and V is TRBV7-3; no firm D call. Germline V gene sequence: CDR1 SGHTA, CDR2 FQGTGA. V lost 0 bases and J 3 bases, leaving 11 bases between the germline ends. This CDR3 is 16 amino acids long. In DNA form, the CDR3 reads TGTGCCAGCAGCTTAACAGGTGGTGGTTACACCGGGGAGCTGTTTTTT. It is translated as CASSLTGGGYTGELFF.

This clonotype was detected ten times or more. CDR3 coding DNA: TGCAGTGCTAGGGTGGGGGGGCAGCCTGAAGCTTTCTTT. This codes for CSARVGGQPEAFF. The rearrangement uses TRBV20-1 and TRBJ1-1, with TRBD1 as a possible D gene (6 bases). Germline lookup yields CDR1 DFQATT and CDR2 SNEGSKA (reference sequence). The V and J ends lost 3 bases and 6 bases respectively, with 14 bases between them. This CDR3 is 13 amino acids long.

This chain uses TRBV12-3 or TRBV12-4 with TRBJ2-6; D not certain. Trimming removed 3 bases at V and 2 bases at J, with 5 bases between. There are 14 residues in the CDR3. As DNA, the CDR3 is TGTGCCAGCAGTTTCCAGACTGGGGCCAACGTCCTGACTTTC. This encodes CASSFQTGANVLTF.

The V and J genes are TRBV3-1 and TRBJ2-4, with 7 nucleotides matching TRBD1. The CDR3 covers 16 residues. Germline assignment: CDR1 LGHDT and CDR2 YNNKEL (reference sequence). After removal of 0 bases from V and 8 bases from J, the junction contained 10 bases not matched to a gene. CDR3 in DNA: TGTGCCAGCAGCCAAGAGGAGACAGGGCTGTGGGACATTCAGTACTTC. It encodes CASSQEETGLWDIQYF.

This clonotype was found many times. This chain joins TRBV11-2 and TRBJ2-6; D unresolved. V lost 5 bases and J 0 bases, leaving 14 bases between the germline ends. This CDR3 comprises 17 residues. CDR1 and CDR2 (germline): SGHAT, FQNNGV. CDR3 amino acids: CASSDSWGPSGANVLTF. For the CDR3, the DNA is TGTGCCAGCAGCGATTCCTGGGGTCCCTCTGGGGCCAACGTCCTGACTTTC.